This TCR beta chain derives from a study of blood T cell repertoires in COVID-19. V gave up 5 bases and J gave up 0 bases; unmatched junction bases: 3. Per germline, CDR1 SEHNR and CDR2 FQNEAQ (reference sequence). The CDR3 has 15 residues. The repertoire was sequenced with immunoSEQ multiplex PCR; TCRdb's copy has only in-frame clones and lacks some. Of over 450,000 clones detected, roughly 89% appear once; the ten largest clones hold roughly 0.92%. The specimen was peripheral blood. The receptor's source is a young man with COVID-19, enrolled during active disease. The J gene is TRBJ2-7, the V gene TRBV7-9, with 11 bases identical to TRBD2. The CDR3 DNA is TGTGCCAGCAGCGAGGGACTAGCGGTCTCCTACGAGCAGTACTTC. This encodes CASSEGLAVSYEQYF.